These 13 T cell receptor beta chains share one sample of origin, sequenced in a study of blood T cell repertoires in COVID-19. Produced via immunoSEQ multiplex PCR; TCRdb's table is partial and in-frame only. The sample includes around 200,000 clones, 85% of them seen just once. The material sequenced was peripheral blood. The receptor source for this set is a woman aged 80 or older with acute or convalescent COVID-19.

The CDR3 reads CASSQTGTGGQHQPQHF. CDR3 nucleotides: TGTGCCAGCAGCCAAACCGGGACAGGGGGACAACATCAGCCCCAGCATTTT. The rearrangement uses TRBV3-1 (or the pseudogene TRBV3-2) and TRBJ1-5, with 11 bases identical to TRBD1. Germline V gives CDR1 LGHDT, CDR2 YNNKEL (reference sequence). The junction had 8 bases not matched to a gene; V was cut back by 2 bases and J by 5 bases. The CDR3 has 17 amino acids.

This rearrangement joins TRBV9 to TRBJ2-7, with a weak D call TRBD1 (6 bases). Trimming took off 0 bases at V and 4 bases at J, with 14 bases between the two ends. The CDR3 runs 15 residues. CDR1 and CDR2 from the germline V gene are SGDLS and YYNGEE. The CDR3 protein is CASSVASGQRYEQYF. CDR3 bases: TGTGCCAGCAGCGTAGCTTCCGGACAGAGATACGAGCAGTACTTC.

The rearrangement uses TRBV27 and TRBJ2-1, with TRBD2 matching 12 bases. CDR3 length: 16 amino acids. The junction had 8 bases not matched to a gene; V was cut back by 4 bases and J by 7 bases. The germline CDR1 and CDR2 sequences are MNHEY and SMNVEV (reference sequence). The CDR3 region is CASSSWTSGIMNEQFF. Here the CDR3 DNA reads TGTGCCAGCAGTTCGTGGACTAGCGGGATTATGAATGAGCAGTTCTTC.

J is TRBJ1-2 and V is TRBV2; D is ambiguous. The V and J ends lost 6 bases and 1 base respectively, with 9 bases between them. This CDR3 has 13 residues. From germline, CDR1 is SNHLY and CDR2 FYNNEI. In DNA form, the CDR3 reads TGTGCCAGCAGGGGCCAGATTAACTATGGCTACACCTTC. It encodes CASRGQINYGYTF.

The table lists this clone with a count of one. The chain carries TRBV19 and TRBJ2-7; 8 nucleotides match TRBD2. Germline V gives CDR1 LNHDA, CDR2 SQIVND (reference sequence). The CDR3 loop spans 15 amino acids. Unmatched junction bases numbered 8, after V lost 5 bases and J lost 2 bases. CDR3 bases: TGTGCCAGTAGTCGAGCGGGAGATCTACCCTACGAGCAGTACTTC. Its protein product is CASSRAGDLPYEQYF.

The CDR3 here is CASSSKAQGAPQETQYF. As DNA, the CDR3 is TGCGCCAGCAGCTCCAAGGCCCAGGGGGCGCCCCAAGAGACCCAGTACTTC. V is TRBV4-1 and J is TRBJ2-5; TRBD1 aligns across 8 bases. Germline V gene data show CDR1 as MGHRA and CDR2 as YSYEKL. The CDR3 is made up of 17 amino acids. V was clipped by 5 bases and J by 1 base; unmatched bases: 12.

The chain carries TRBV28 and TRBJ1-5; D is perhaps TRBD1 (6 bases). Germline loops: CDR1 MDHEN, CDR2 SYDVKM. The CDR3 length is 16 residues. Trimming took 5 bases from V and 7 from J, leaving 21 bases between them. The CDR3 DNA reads TGTGCCAGCAGTCGACTTCAACAGGGAAGTGGCCAGCCCCAGCATTTT. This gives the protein CASSRLQQGSGQPQHF.

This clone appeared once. The CDR3 DNA reads TGTGCCAGCAGCCAAGATCGGAGTAACTATGGCTACACCTTC. It codes for CASSQDRSNYGYTF. This sequence joins TRBV4-2 and TRBJ1-2; D is ambiguous. V lost 0 bases, J lost 1 base, and 6 bases lay in between. CDR1 is LGHNA, CDR2 YNFKEQ, per germline. The CDR3 totals 14 residues.

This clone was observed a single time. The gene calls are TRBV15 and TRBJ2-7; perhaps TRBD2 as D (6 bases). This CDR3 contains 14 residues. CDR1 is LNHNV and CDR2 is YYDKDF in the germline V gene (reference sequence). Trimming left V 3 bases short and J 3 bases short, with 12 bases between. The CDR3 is CATSRASANYEQYF. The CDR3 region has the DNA TGTGCCACCAGCAGGGCTAGCGCAAACTACGAGCAGTACTTC.

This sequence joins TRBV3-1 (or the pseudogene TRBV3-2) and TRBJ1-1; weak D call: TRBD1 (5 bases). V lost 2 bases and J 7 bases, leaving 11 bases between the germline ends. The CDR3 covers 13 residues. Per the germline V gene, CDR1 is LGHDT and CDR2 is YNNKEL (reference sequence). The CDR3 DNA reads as TGTGCCAGCAGCCAATTACAGGCTCGTGAAGCTTTCTTT. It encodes CASSQLQAREAFF.

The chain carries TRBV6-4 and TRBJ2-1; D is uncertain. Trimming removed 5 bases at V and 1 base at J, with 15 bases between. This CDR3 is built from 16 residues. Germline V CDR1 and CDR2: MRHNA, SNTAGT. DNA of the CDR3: TGTGCCAGCAGTCCCAACTTCCCCGGGTCCTACAATGAGCAGTTCTTC. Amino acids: CASSPNFPGSYNEQFF.

CDR3 region: CASSPSLDRDYEQYF. The CDR3, as DNA: TGTGCCAGCAGCCCCTCTCTGGACAGGGACTACGAGCAGTACTTC. The V and J genes are TRBV6-5 and TRBJ2-7, with 8 bases fitting TRBD1. J gave up 3 bases and V 6 bases, and 10 bases lay outside the gene matches. The germline gives CDR1 MNHEY, CDR2 SVGAGI. The CDR3 is made up of 15 amino acids.

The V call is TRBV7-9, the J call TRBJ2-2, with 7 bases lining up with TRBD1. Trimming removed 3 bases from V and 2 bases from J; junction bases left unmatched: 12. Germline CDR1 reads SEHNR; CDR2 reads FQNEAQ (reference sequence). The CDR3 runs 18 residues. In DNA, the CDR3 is TGTGCCAGCAGCTTGACAGGGTCTAAGCGGACTAACACCGGGGAGCTGTTTTTT. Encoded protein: CASSLTGSKRTNTGELFF.